This is a list of T cell receptor beta chains from one sample in a study of cytomegalovirus exposure and HLA in healthy donors. Clones were read by immunoSEQ multiplex PCR, and TCRdb kept only the in-frame ones, dropping some. The sample has about 72,000 clones. Sequenced sample: PBMCs. All receptors derive from a woman aged 40 to 49 in good health and CMV-seropositive. The CDR3 runs from the conserved cysteine through the conserved F or W. A D gene is named only where the DNA matches it firmly. Rows give clone size only sometimes, using once, few, many, or a class for an expanded clone.

J gene: TRBJ2-7; D gene: TRBD1; clone size: .; V gene: TRBV28; CDR3 protein: CASTSPAGGPYEQYF; CDR3 DNA: TGTGCCAGCACCTCACCAGCAGGGGGCCCCTACGAGCAGTACTTC
J gene: TRBJ2-6; D gene: TRBD2; clone size: .; V gene: TRBV7-9; CDR3 protein: CASRGLAQSSGANVLTF; CDR3 DNA: TGTGCCAGCAGAGGACTAGCGCAAAGCTCTGGGGCCAACGTCCTGACTTTC
J gene: TRBJ2-1; D gene: .; clone size: .; V gene: TRBV29-1; CDR3 protein: CSVYRVSYNEQFF; CDR3 DNA: TGCAGCGTTTACAGGGTTTCCTACAATGAGCAGTTCTTC
J gene: TRBJ1-2; D gene: TRBD1; clone size: .; V gene: TRBV5-4; CDR3 protein: CASSEGDRGNYGYTF; CDR3 DNA: TGTGCCAGCAGCGAAGGGGACAGGGGAAACTATGGCTACACCTTC
J gene: TRBJ2-7; D gene: TRBD2; clone size: .; V gene: TRBV27; CDR3 protein: CASSFTRTSGPGGEQYF; CDR3 DNA: TGTGCCAGCAGTTTCACCCGGACTAGCGGGCCGGGGGGAGAGCAGTACTTC
J gene: TRBJ2-7; D gene: TRBD2; clone size: .; V gene: TRBV11-3; CDR3 protein: CASSLSAGAYEQYF; CDR3 DNA: TGTGCCAGCAGCTTATCGGCGGGGGCCTACGAGCAGTACTTC
J gene: TRBJ1-2; D gene: TRBD1; clone size: .; V gene: TRBV6-4; CDR3 protein: CAREQGNYGYTF; CDR3 DNA: TGTGCCAGGGAACAGGGGAACTATGGCTACACCTTC
J gene: TRBJ1-2; D gene: .; clone size: .; V gene: TRBV9; CDR3 protein: CASSVGAVDYGYTF; CDR3 DNA: TGTGCCAGCAGCGTTGGGGCTGTCGACTATGGCTACACCTTC
J gene: TRBJ2-5; D gene: TRBD2; clone size: .; V gene: TRBV6-5; CDR3 protein: CASSYSPSGSLETQYF; CDR3 DNA: TGTGCCAGCAGTTACTCGCCTAGCGGGAGCCTAGAGACCCAGTACTTC
J gene: TRBJ1-5; D gene: .; clone size: medium-sized; V gene: TRBV2; CDR3 protein: CASSEGGLDQPQHF; CDR3 DNA: TGTGCCAGCAGTGAGGGAGGGCTGGATCAGCCCCAGCATTTT
J gene: TRBJ2-1; D gene: .; clone size: .; V gene: TRBV11-2; CDR3 protein: CASSLDRRFVARQNEQFF; CDR3 DNA: TGTGCCAGCAGCTTAGATCGCCGGTTCGTGGCTAGACAGAATGAGCAGTTCTTC
J gene: TRBJ2-7; D gene: .; clone size: .; V gene: TRBV5-1; CDR3 protein: CASSLTQGPHEQYF; CDR3 DNA: TGCGCCAGCAGCTTGACGCAGGGGCCCCACGAGCAGTACTTC
J gene: TRBJ2-7; D gene: TRBD1; clone size: .; V gene: TRBV13; CDR3 protein: CASTPWTGVNEQYF; CDR3 DNA: TGTGCCAGCACCCCATGGACAGGGGTGAACGAGCAGTACTTC
J gene: TRBJ1-1; D gene: TRBD1; clone size: .; V gene: TRBV19; CDR3 protein: CASSLRQGEAFF; CDR3 DNA: TGTGCCAGTAGTCTCCGACAGGGAGAAGCTTTCTTT
J gene: TRBJ2-6; D gene: .; clone size: .; V gene: TRBV5-1; CDR3 protein: CASRMGATAGANVLTF; CDR3 DNA: TGCGCCAGCAGAATGGGCGCAACGGCTGGGGCCAACGTCCTGACTTTC
J gene: TRBJ2-1; D gene: TRBD1; clone size: .; V gene: TRBV6-6; CDR3 protein: CASSHRDRIYNEQFF; CDR3 DNA: TGTGCCAGCAGCCATCGGGACAGAATATACAATGAGCAGTTCTTC
J gene: TRBJ2-7; D gene: .; clone size: .; V gene: TRBV5-4; CDR3 protein: CASSFFDRSYEQYF; CDR3 DNA: TGTGCCAGCAGCTTCTTTGACAGGTCCTACGAGCAGTACTTC
J gene: TRBJ2-7; D gene: .; clone size: .; V gene: TRBV7-3; CDR3 protein: CASSLLGLANYEQYF; CDR3 DNA: TGTGCCAGCAGCTTATTGGGTCTAGCAAACTACGAGCAGTACTTC
J gene: TRBJ2-3; D gene: TRBD2; clone size: .; V gene: TRBV6-5; CDR3 protein: CASSRTSEGTDTQYF; CDR3 DNA: TGTGCCAGCAGTCGCACTAGCGAGGGCACAGATACGCAGTATTTT
J gene: TRBJ2-7; D gene: .; clone size: .; V gene: TRBV29-1; CDR3 protein: CSVSGREQYF; CDR3 DNA: TGCAGCGTTTCAGGCCGCGAGCAGTACTTC
J gene: TRBJ2-1; D gene: TRBD2; clone size: .; V gene: TRBV28; CDR3 protein: CASRLAGIGNEQFF; CDR3 DNA: TGTGCCAGCCGACTAGCGGGAATAGGCAATGAGCAGTTCTTC
J gene: TRBJ2-7; D gene: .; clone size: .; V gene: TRBV7-8; CDR3 protein: CASSLARSYEQYF; CDR3 DNA: TGTGCCAGCAGCTTAGCTCGATCCTACGAGCAGTACTTC
J gene: TRBJ1-1; D gene: TRBD1; clone size: .; V gene: TRBV29-1; CDR3 protein: CSVRGQGEAFF; CDR3 DNA: TGCAGCGTTCGGGGACAGGGTGAAGCTTTCTTT
J gene: TRBJ2-1; D gene: .; clone size: .; V gene: TRBV4-2; CDR3 protein: CASSQAWNYANEQFF; CDR3 DNA: TGTGCCAGCAGCCAGGCATGGAACTACGCCAATGAGCAGTTCTTC
J gene: TRBJ1-2; D gene: TRBD1; clone size: .; V gene: TRBV7-8; CDR3 protein: CASSPQYLNRGKAYGYTF; CDR3 DNA: TGTGCCAGCAGTCCTCAATACCTCAACAGGGGAAAGGCGTATGGCTACACCTTC
J gene: TRBJ1-2; D gene: .; clone size: .; V gene: TRBV18; CDR3 protein: CASSPLFDGGLRGYTF; CDR3 DNA: TGTGCCAGCTCACCGCTGTTTGACGGGGGTTTGAGGGGCTACACCTTC
J gene: TRBJ2-1; D gene: TRBD2; clone size: .; V gene: TRBV9; CDR3 protein: CASSRASGGYNEQFF; CDR3 DNA: TGTGCCAGCAGCAGGGCTAGCGGGGGATACAATGAGCAGTTCTTC